This T cell receptor (beta chain) was found in a study of T-cell memory formation after mild COVID-19. Study in general: In these data, TCR clusters were largely donor specific. General observations from the study: Later expanders leaned CD4+, whereas clones that contracted between day 15 and 85 were balanced CD4/CD8. Prior to infection, memory already included some responding clones, suggesting cross-reactive memory joined.

cDNA libraries for TCR alpha and TCR beta, carrying sample barcodes and UMIs, came from 5'RACE with constant-segment primers. Each CDR3 protein is one row after TCRdb ran MiXCR on the 5' RACE reads. The sample lists under 450,000 distinct CDR3 sequences, 20% to 25% occurring once. The CDR3 length is 16 residues. The V gene end was trimmed by 3 bases and the J gene end by 1 base; junction bases not matched to a gene: 2. The germline V gene encodes CDR1 SGHTA and CDR2 FQGNSA. This clonotype was observed a few times. As yet, its antigen is unknown. This clonotype was obtained from a man aged 18 to 29 who had mild COVID-19 (a few samples of this study predate the infection). Cell type and time point are not known. V is TRBV7-2 and J is TRBJ2-2; TRBD2 agrees at 10 bases. Sequencing was carried out using PBMCs or a T cell subset sorted from them (not recorded which). The CDR3 nucleotides are TGTGCCAGCAGCTTTTCTAGCGGGGGGAACACCGGGGAGCTGTTTTTT. Amino acid sequence: CASSFSSGGNTGELFF.